The 20 T cell receptor beta chains below were found in one sample sequenced in a study of blood T cell repertoires in COVID-19. Using immunoSEQ multiplex PCR, the repertoire was profiled, and TCRdb retains in-frame clones only, with some absent. The sample gives approximately 200,000 clones, roughly four fifths of which show up once; around 11% is in the top ten. Material: PBMCs or T cells enriched from blood (not recorded which). The receptors stem from a man aged 35-49 years who had recovered from COVID-19.

In its sample, this clone was seen once. This chain links TRBV5-1 with TRBJ2-5; 11 bases are a match to TRBD2. Germline V CDR1 and CDR2: SGHRS, YFSETQ. This CDR3 is built from 18 residues. The junction had 11 bases not matched to a gene; V was cut back by 4 bases and J by 0 bases. CDR3 region: CASSQEGGTSGYQETQYF. In nucleotides, the CDR3 is TGCGCCAGCAGCCAAGAAGGTGGGACTAGCGGCTACCAAGAGACCCAGTACTTC.

The rearrangement joins TRBV4-3 to TRBJ1-2; TRBD1 is a possible D gene (5 bases). The V gene lost 0 bases and the J gene lost 4 bases, with 12 bases spanning the gap. Germline lookup yields CDR1 LGHNA and CDR2 YSLEER. The CDR3 length is 15 residues. The CDR3 loop reads CASSQETGGGYGYTF. CDR3 coding DNA: TGCGCCAGCAGCCAAGAAACGGGCGGGGGCTATGGCTACACCTTC.

The rearrangement links TRBV7-8 to TRBJ2-2; D is perhaps TRBD2 (5 bases). V lost 0 bases, J lost 5 bases, and 7 bases lay in between. The CDR3 covers 14 residues. Per the germline V gene, CDR1 is SGHVS and CDR2 is FQNEAQ. The CDR3 here is CASSLAGSTGELFF. The CDR3 DNA follows: TGTGCCAGCAGCTTAGCAGGGAGTACCGGGGAGCTGTTTTTT.

This sequence joins TRBV29-1 and TRBJ2-6, with D tentatively TRBD1 (5 bases). Germline CDR1 reads SQVTM; CDR2 reads ANQGSEA. V was shortened by 4 bases and J by 2 bases, with 6 bases between the two germline ends. There are 13 residues in the CDR3. The CDR3 DNA reads as TGCAGCGTTGCCAGGGCTGGGGCCAACGTCCTGACTTTC. Protein sequence: CSVARAGANVLTF. Full variable domain (rest looked up from reference TRBV29-1 and TRBJ2-6): SAVISQKPSRDICQRGTSLTIQCQVDSQVTMMFWYRQQPGQSLTLIATANQGSEATYESGFVIDKFPISRPNLTFSTLTVSNMSPEDSSIYLCSVARAGANVLTFGAGSRLTVL.

The chain couples TRBV7-3 to TRBJ2-3; D possibly corresponds to TRBD1 (6 bases). The ends were cut back, 1 base at V and 4 bases at J, with 9 bases in the middle. The CDR3 has 14 amino acids. Per the germline V gene, CDR1 is SGHTA and CDR2 is FQGTGA. The CDR3 here is CASSLSRGADTQYF. The CDR3 DNA sequence: TGTGCCAGCAGCTTAAGCAGGGGAGCAGATACGCAGTATTTT.

V usage is TRBV7-2 and J usage is TRBJ2-5; D is possibly TRBD2 (6 bases). The germline V and J ends were trimmed by 5 bases and 5 bases, with 21 bases remaining between them. The CDR3 is 16 amino acids. Per the germline V gene, CDR1 is SGHTA and CDR2 is FQGNSA. The CDR3 DNA follows: TGTGCCAGCAGCCCAACCCGGGGGACTTTCGGGGAGACCCAGTACTTC. This gives the protein CASSPTRGTFGETQYF.

This clone was counted once. The rearrangement uses TRBV15 and TRBJ1-1, with a possible D match to TRBD1 (6 bases). CDR1 is LNHNV and CDR2 is YYDKDF in the germline V gene (reference sequence). Deletions cut 5 bases from V and 3 bases from J, with 13 bases between. CDR3 size: 14 residues. This CDR3 reads CATSQKGGYTEAFF. CDR3 DNA sequence: TGTGCCACCAGCCAAAAAGGGGGTTACACTGAAGCTTTCTTT.

This rearrangement joins TRBV12-3 or TRBV12-4 to TRBJ1-1; TRBD1 is a possible D gene (6 bases). The CDR3 extends over 13 amino acids. With 8 bases removed from V and 5 bases from J, the gap between germline ends came to 15 bases. The CDR3 DNA reads TGTGCCAGCCAAAGGGGGGGAAGAACTGAAGCTTTCTTT. Translated: CASQRGGRTEAFF.

The chain is built from TRBV18 and TRBJ2-2; 8 bases match TRBD2. Germline values: CDR1 KGHSH, CDR2 LQKENI. CDR3 length: 15 residues. Trimming took 4 bases from V and 4 from J; bases not matched to a gene: 5. CDR3 in DNA: TGTGCCAGCTCACTAACTAGCGGAAGCACCGGGGAGCTGTTTTTT. It translates to CASSLTSGSTGELFF.

This clone was seen only a few times. The V and J genes are TRBV6-2 or TRBV6-3 and TRBJ2-1; TRBD2 matches at 12 bases. Germline lookup yields CDR1 MNHEY and CDR2 SVGEGT. The V segment lost 6 bases and the J segment 7 bases; nucleotides outside the gene matches: 13. CDR3 length: 17 residues. CDR3 loop: CASSGSSGRADGNEQFF. The CDR3, as DNA: TGTGCCAGCAGCGGGTCTAGCGGGAGGGCTGATGGAAATGAGCAGTTCTTC.

The V gene is TRBV7-8, the J gene TRBJ1-2; D gene ambiguous. The V gene lost 3 bases and the J gene lost 12 bases, with 8 bases spanning the gap. Germline values: CDR1 SGHVS, CDR2 FQNEAQ. The length of the CDR3 is 10 residues. The CDR3 reads CASSLDSHTF. The CDR3 bases are TGTGCCAGCAGCTTGGACTCACACACCTTC.

This chain connects TRBV11-2 to TRBJ2-7, with a tentative D call TRBD1 (6 bases). V lost 6 bases and J lost 2, with 17 bases in between. Per the germline V gene, CDR1 is SGHAT and CDR2 is FQNNGV. CDR3 size: 15 residues. The CDR3 loop reads CASRDPGDPTYEQYF. The CDR3 nucleotides are TGTGCCAGCAGGGACCCAGGGGATCCAACCTACGAGCAGTACTTC.

The table lists this clone with a count of one. The genes are TRBV3-1 (or the pseudogene TRBV3-2) and TRBJ2-1, with 9 bases identical to TRBD1. In germline, CDR1 is LGHDT, CDR2 YNNKEL (reference sequence). The CDR3 spans 18 residues. The V and J ends lost 1 base and 9 bases, in that order; junction bases with no gene match: 16. CDR3 protein: CASSQGRSGDREISEQFF. The CDR3 nucleotides are TGTGCCAGCAGCCAAGGGAGGTCGGGGGACAGGGAGATCAGTGAGCAGTTCTTC.

This clone was recorded a few times. The chain carries TRBV12-3 or TRBV12-4 and TRBJ1-2; D ambiguous. This CDR3 region has 13 residues. Trimming left V 0 bases short and J 2 bases short, with 4 bases between. DNA for the CDR3: TGTGCCAGCAGTTTAGCGCTAAACTATGGCTACACCTTC. Translation: CASSLALNYGYTF.

V usage is TRBV5-1 and J usage is TRBJ2-1, with 9 positions matching TRBD2. The CDR3 sequence is 14 residues long. Germline V gene sequence: CDR1 SGHRS, CDR2 YFSETQ. Trimming cost V 4 bases and J 8 bases; bases outside gene matches: 7. The CDR3 DNA reads as TGCGCCAGCAGCCCCCGACTAGCGGCAGATGAGCAGTTCTTC. Translating it yields CASSPRLAADEQFF.

The chain has TRBV5-1 and TRBJ2-1; no firm D call. The CDR3 is made up of 13 amino acids. The germline gives CDR1 SGHRS, CDR2 YFSETQ. V was pared by 2 bases and J by 5 bases, with 8 bases between. The CDR3 region is CASSFSLDNEQFF. The CDR3 DNA is TGCGCCAGCAGCTTTTCCCTTGACAATGAGCAGTTCTTC.

For the CDR3, the DNA is TGTGCCAGCAGTTACATGGACAGGGAATTATACGAGCAGTACTTC. Its protein product is CASSYMDRELYEQYF. The genes are TRBV6-5 and TRBJ2-7; 8 nucleotides align to TRBD1. After removal of 2 bases from V and 4 bases from J, the junction contained 7 bases not matched to a gene. Looked up from germline, CDR1 is MNHEY and CDR2 is SVGAGI. The CDR3 length is 15 residues.

V is TRBV4-3 and J is TRBJ1-2, with D possibly being TRBD1 (6 bases). Germline-derived CDR1 and CDR2 are LGHNA and YSLEER. Between the trimmed V and J ends, which lost 0 bases and 13 bases, there was a span of 18 bases. This CDR3 is 14 amino acids long. This CDR3 reads CASSQDWRTVHLTF. As DNA, the CDR3 is TGCGCCAGCAGCCAAGATTGGCGGACAGTACACCTCACCTTC.

The chain has TRBV7-2 and TRBJ1-5, with D hard to call. The CDR3 has 16 residues. The V end was cut by 5 bases, the J end by 0 bases, with 14 bases between. The germline V gene has CDR1 SGHTA and CDR2 FQGNSA. Here the CDR3 DNA reads TGTGCCAGCAGCCCCTTTGGGAGAAATAGCAATCAGCCCCAGCATTTT. Translation gives CASSPFGRNSNQPQHF.

The CDR3 here is CASQRTSGRSRINNEQFF. In nucleotides, the CDR3 is TGTGCCAGTCAAAGGACTAGCGGGAGGTCCCGGATAAACAATGAGCAGTTCTTC. J is TRBJ2-1 and V is TRBV19, with TRBD2 matching 14 bases. Germline trimming cut 8 bases from V and 5 bases from J; bases unmatched to any gene: 14. CDR3 size: 18 residues. The germline gives CDR1 LNHDA, CDR2 SQIVND (reference sequence).